This TCR beta chain was identified during a study of CD8 T cells in Susac syndrome. Reverse transcription of about 0.45 to 1 ug RNA was carried out with random hexamers. TCRdb re-called the immunoSEQ multiplex PCR reads through MiXCR, storing one row per CDR3 protein. The sample contains around 110,000 distinct CDR3 sequences, about 94% of which appear only once. Sequenced sample: CD8+ T cells from PBMCs. The TCR was taken from a human donor with Susac syndrome.

CDR3 in amino acids: CASSYRTGNMEDGYTF. CDR3 nucleotides: TGTGCCAGCAGCTACCGGACAGGGAATATGGAGGATGGCTACACCTTC. The genes are TRBV7-2 and TRBJ1-2, with 8 bases identical to TRBD1. There are 16 residues in the CDR3. CDR1 is SGHTA, CDR2 FQGNSA, per germline. The ends lost 4 bases at V and 6 bases at J; junction bases unmatched: 13. Full variable domain (remainder filled in from reference TRBV7-2 and TRBJ1-2): GAGVSQSPSNKVTEKGKDVELRCDPISGHTALYWYRQSLGQGLEFLIYFQGNSAPDKSGLPSDRFSAERTGGSVSTLTIQRTQQEDSAVYLCASSYRTGNMEDGYTFGSGTRLTVV.